The 7 T cell receptor beta chains in this list originate from one sample, sequenced in a study of shared clonotypes between healthy human individuals (dated by TCRdb to 2020 to 2021). Libraries came from the immunoSEQ multiplex PCR assay. Entries here come from immuneACCESS through TCRdb and include only in-frame sequences with V and J called. Some clones fail to appear in such tables; in the studies checked, an unresolved V gene covers under half of the shortfall, and the cause of the remainder is unknown. The sample has fewer than 1.6 million clones on record, approximately 98.5% of them singletons. The ten largest account for over 0.3% of the sample. Sequencing used naive CD4+ T cells sorted from blood. In the paper's terms, the cell subset or site label means: CD45RA+ positively selected. These receptors were taken from a man between 25 and 39 years old in good health.

This sequence joins TRBV9 and TRBJ2-2; D is undetermined. Trimming took off 4 bases at V and 7 bases at J, with 14 bases between the two ends. The CDR3 runs 14 residues. Per the germline V gene, CDR1 is SGDLS and CDR2 is YYNGEE. The DNA of the CDR3 is TGTGCCAGCAGCCCACTGGCCGCGGTCGGGGAGCTGTTTTTT. Its translation: CASSPLAAVGELFF.

CDR3 region: CAIISTTGGNYEQYF. The CDR3 DNA follows: TGTGCCATCATAAGCACCACAGGCGGAAACTACGAGCAGTACTTC. This chain uses TRBV10-3 with TRBJ2-7; D may be TRBD1 (5 bases). The CDR3 sequence is 15 residues long. In germline, CDR1 is ENHRY, CDR2 SYGVKD. The V end was cut by 7 bases, the J end by 3 bases, with 19 bases between.

V gene TRBV28 combines with J gene TRBJ1-2, with a weak D call TRBD1 (5 bases). Germline V gene sequence: CDR1 MDHEN, CDR2 SYDVKM. This CDR3 is built from 12 residues. V was trimmed by 9 bases and J by 4 bases, leaving 12 bases between them. CDR3 residues: CASIGVGYGYTF. CDR3 sequence (DNA): TGTGCCAGTATAGGGGTGGGCTATGGCTACACCTTC.

The chain links TRBV7-9 to TRBJ2-7; no clear D gene. CDR3 size: 13 residues. Germline CDR1 and CDR2: SEHNR and FQNEAQ (reference sequence). The V end was cut by 6 bases, the J end by 0 bases, with 9 bases between. This chain's CDR3 is CASSNGPSYEQYF. Written as DNA, the CDR3 is TGTGCCAGCAGTAACGGACCCTCCTACGAGCAGTACTTC.

This sequence joins TRBV5-1 and TRBJ1-1; D may be TRBD1 (6 bases). CDR1 SGHRS and CDR2 YFSETQ come from the germline V gene. The CDR3 extends over 16 amino acids. Between the trimmed V and J ends, which lost 0 bases and 1 base, there was a span of 13 bases. DNA of the CDR3: TGCGCCAGCAGCTTGGAGAACAGGGTCGGGAACACTGAAGCTTTCTTT. Amino acids: CASSLENRVGNTEAFF.

The J gene is TRBJ2-4, the V gene TRBV20-1; the match to TRBD1 covers 7 bases. Germline CDR1 is DFQATT and CDR2 is SNEGSKA (reference sequence). This CDR3 comprises 10 residues. Trimming took 5 bases from V and 11 from J; bases not matched to a gene: 3. CDR3 DNA sequence: TGCAGTGCTGAGGGACAGTTTCAGTACTTC. Its protein product is CSAEGQFQYF.

J is TRBJ1-4 and V is TRBV5-1, with a tentative D call TRBD1 (5 bases). CDR3 length equals 14 residues. Per germline, CDR1 SGHRS and CDR2 YFSETQ. Trimming shortened V by 6 bases and J by 7 bases, and 16 bases separated the two germline ends. CDR3 nucleotide sequence: TGCGCCAGCACCCTCGGGACGATCGGTGAAAAACTGTTTTTT. It codes for CASTLGTIGEKLFF.